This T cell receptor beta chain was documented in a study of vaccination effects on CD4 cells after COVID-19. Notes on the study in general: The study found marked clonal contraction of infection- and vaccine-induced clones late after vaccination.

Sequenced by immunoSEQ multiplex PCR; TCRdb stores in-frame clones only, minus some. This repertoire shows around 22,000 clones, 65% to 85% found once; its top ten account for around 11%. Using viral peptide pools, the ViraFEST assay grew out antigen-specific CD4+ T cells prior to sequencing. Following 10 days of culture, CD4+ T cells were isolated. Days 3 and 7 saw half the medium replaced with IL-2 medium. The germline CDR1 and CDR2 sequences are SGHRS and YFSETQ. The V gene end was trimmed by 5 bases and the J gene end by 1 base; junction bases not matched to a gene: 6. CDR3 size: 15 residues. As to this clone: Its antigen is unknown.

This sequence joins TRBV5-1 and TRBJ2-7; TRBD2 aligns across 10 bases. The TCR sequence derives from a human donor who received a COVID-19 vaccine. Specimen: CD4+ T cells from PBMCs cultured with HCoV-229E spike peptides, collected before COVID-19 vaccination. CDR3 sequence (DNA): TGCGCCAGCAGTTCGACTAGCGGGTCTTCCTACGAGCAGTACTTC. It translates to CASSSTSGSSYEQYF.